Following are 9 T cell receptor beta chains from one sample sequenced in a study of blood T cell repertoires in COVID-19. Using immunoSEQ multiplex PCR, the repertoire was profiled, and TCRdb retains in-frame clones only, with some absent. The sample consists of fewer than 200,000 clones, 80% to 90% of them appearing once. Material for sequencing was peripheral blood. The receptors were sampled from a man younger than 30 who had recovered from COVID-19.

The genes are TRBV24-1 and TRBJ2-7; a weak D match, TRBD1 (6 bases). The V and J ends lost 2 bases and 7 bases respectively, with 8 bases between them. Germline V gene lookup returns CDR1 KGHDR and CDR2 SFDVKD. The CDR3 consists of 12 residues. The CDR3 loop reads CATSDYGQEQYF. The CDR3 nucleotides read TGTGCCACCAGTGATTACGGACAGGAGCAGTACTTC.

This chain connects TRBV6-5 to TRBJ2-7, with 8 bases lining up with TRBD1. V lost 4 bases to trimming and J lost 1 base; unmatched junction nucleotides: 9. The CDR3 runs 16 residues. Germline V gives CDR1 MNHEY, CDR2 SVGAGI. DNA for the CDR3: TGTGCCAGCAGTTTCAACCGGGACAGGATTTCCTACGAGCAGTACTTC. It specifies CASSFNRDRISYEQYF.

The genes are TRBV7-2 and TRBJ1-1; tentative D call: TRBD1 (6 bases). From germline, CDR1 is SGHTA and CDR2 FQGNSA. This CDR3 comprises 16 residues. V lost 1 base, J lost 6 bases, and 18 bases lay in between. The DNA of the CDR3 is TGTGCCAGCAGCTTAGGCGGTCTGGGGGCTGGGGCTGAAGCTTTCTTT. This encodes CASSLGGLGAGAEAFF.

The genes are TRBV3-1 (or the pseudogene TRBV3-2) and TRBJ2-1; 9 bases are shared with TRBD1. Germline assignment: CDR1 LGHDT and CDR2 YNNKEL (reference sequence). The CDR3 covers 14 residues. Trimming cost V 3 bases and J 4 bases; bases outside gene matches: 1. The CDR3 DNA reads as TGTGCCAGCAGCCAGGGGACAGGGTACAATGAGCAGTTCTTC. This gives the protein CASSQGTGYNEQFF.

The chain couples TRBV27 to TRBJ2-1, with TRBD2 as a possible D gene (6 bases). The V and J ends lost 3 bases and 4 bases respectively, with 13 bases between them. The CDR3 has 15 amino acids. Germline lookup yields CDR1 MNHEY and CDR2 SMNVEV (reference sequence). The CDR3 nucleotides read TGTGCCAGCAGTTTTGGGCGGGAATCATACAATGAGCAGTTCTTC. Its protein is CASSFGRESYNEQFF.

V usage is TRBV19 and J usage is TRBJ2-7, with TRBD1 matching over 7 bases. The CDR3 covers 15 residues. Germline-derived CDR1 and CDR2 are LNHDA and SQIVND (reference sequence). V was pared by 3 bases and J by 2 bases, with 7 bases of the junction left unmatched. For the CDR3, the DNA is TGTGCCAGTAGTATGCCCGGGACAGAAGCCTACGAGCAGTACTTC. Protein sequence: CASSMPGTEAYEQYF.

This clone was picked up one time. The gene calls are TRBV6-5 and TRBJ2-3, with TRBD2 matching 11 bases. Unmatched junction bases numbered 5, after V lost 7 bases and J lost 2 bases. CDR3 length: 15 residues. Looked up from germline, CDR1 is MNHEY and CDR2 is SVGAGI. This chain's CDR3 is CASNRLAGNTDTQYF. In nucleotides, the CDR3 is TGTGCCAGCAACCGACTAGCGGGGAACACAGATACGCAGTATTTT.

The CDR3 loop is CASSAQGAKIGEQYF. The CDR3 coding sequence is TGCGCCAGCAGCGCGCAGGGGGCGAAAATCGGCGAGCAGTACTTC. The V gene is TRBV5-1, the J gene TRBJ2-7, with 8 bases matching TRBD1. This CDR3 region has 15 residues. The V gene end was trimmed by 4 bases and the J gene end by 6 bases; junction bases not matched to a gene: 12. The V gene's germline CDR1 is SGHRS and CDR2 YFSETQ.

V usage is TRBV5-1 and J usage is TRBJ2-2; 14 nucleotides agree with TRBD2. V lost 3 bases to trimming and J lost 7 bases; unmatched junction nucleotides: 5. This CDR3 region has 16 residues. CDR1 and CDR2 (germline): SGHRS, YFSETQ. Written as DNA, the CDR3 is TGCGCCAGCAGCTCCGGACTAGCGGGAGGAATCGGGGAGCTGTTTTTT. As protein: CASSSGLAGGIGELFF.